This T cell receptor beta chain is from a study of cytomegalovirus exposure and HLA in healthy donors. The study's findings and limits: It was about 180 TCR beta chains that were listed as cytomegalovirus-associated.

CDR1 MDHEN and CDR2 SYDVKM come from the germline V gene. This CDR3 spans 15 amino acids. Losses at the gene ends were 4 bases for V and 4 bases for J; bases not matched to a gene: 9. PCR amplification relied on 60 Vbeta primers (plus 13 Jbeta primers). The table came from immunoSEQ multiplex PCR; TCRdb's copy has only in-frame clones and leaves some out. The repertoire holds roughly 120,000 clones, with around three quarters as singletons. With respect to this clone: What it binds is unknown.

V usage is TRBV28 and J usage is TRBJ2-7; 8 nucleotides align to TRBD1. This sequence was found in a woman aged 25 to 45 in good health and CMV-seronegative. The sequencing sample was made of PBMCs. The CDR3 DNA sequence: TGTGCCAGCAGTTCCCAGGGGGCGCTTGGATACGAGCAGTACTTC. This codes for CASSSQGALGYEQYF.